This passage covers 29 T cell receptor beta chains from one sample sequenced in a study of T-cell reconstitution after alpha-beta-depleted transplantation in children. During its preparation, the TCRbeta library received unique molecular identifiers. TCRdb analysed the PCR reads with MiXCR anew, one entry per CDR3 protein. The sample has about 24,000 distinct CDR3 sequences, about 11% seen once. The sample here was PBMCs from the stem cell graft donor, taken from the stem cell graft. Source of these receptors: a human donor who donated a stem cell graft to a child with chronic granulomatous disease.

On this clonotype itself: Being one base from a much bigger clone, this may be a read error. The chain combines TRBV10-3 with TRBJ2-7, with D unclear. Germline loops: CDR1 ENHRY, CDR2 SYGVKD. The length of the CDR3 is 12 residues. Trimming cost V 8 bases and J 0 bases, with 8 bases left between them. In nucleotides, the CDR3 is TGTGCCATCGGTAGGGACTCCTACGAGCAGTACTTC. This codes for CAIGRDSYEQYF.

The sample holds many counts of this clonotype. The V gene is TRBV18, the J gene TRBJ1-5, with a tentative D call TRBD1 (6 bases). V was shortened by 4 bases and J by 0 bases, with 19 bases between the two germline ends. CDR3 length: 18 amino acids. Per the germline V gene, CDR1 is KGHSH and CDR2 is LQKENI. The CDR3 here is CASSLNRVAFYSNQPQHF. In DNA form, the CDR3 reads TGTGCCAGCTCACTTAACAGGGTAGCCTTCTATAGCAATCAGCCCCAGCATTTT.

This clonotype was seen many times. The chain employs TRBV20-1 and TRBJ2-1; 7 bases are shared with TRBD2. V shed 3 bases and J 10 bases; nucleotides not matched to a gene: 15. Germline V gives CDR1 DFQATT, CDR2 SNEGSKA (reference sequence). This CDR3 has 15 residues. The CDR3 sequence is CSASVREYGVWEQFF. The CDR3, as DNA: TGCAGTGCTAGTGTGCGGGAGTATGGAGTCTGGGAGCAGTTCTTC.

This clonotype showed up many times. The chain employs TRBV14 and TRBJ1-2; 7 nucleotides line up with TRBD1. Per the germline V gene, CDR1 is SGHDN and CDR2 is FVKESK. With 4 bases clipped from V and 7 bases from J, the junction kept 9 bases outside the gene matches. The length of the CDR3 is 14 residues. The CDR3 nucleotides read TGTGCCAGCAGCCTAAGCGACAGGGATCCTGGCTACACCTTC. Amino acids: CASSLSDRDPGYTF.

This clonotype has at least ten counts. The chain recombines TRBV6-5 with TRBJ2-4; 9 bases agree with TRBD1. The length of the CDR3 is 12 residues. Germline V gene lookup returns CDR1 MNHEY and CDR2 SVGAGI. Trimming took 6 bases from V and 16 from J; bases not matched to a gene: 10. The CDR3: CASSPDRGTEYF. The DNA for the CDR3 is TGTGCCAGCAGCCCCGACAGGGGGACAGAATACTTC.

The chain joins TRBV4-2 to TRBJ2-1; unclear D gene. The CDR3 runs 16 residues. Trimming removed 10 bases at V and 0 bases at J, with 19 bases between. Germline lookup yields CDR1 LGHNA and CDR2 YNFKEQ. The CDR3 DNA reads TGTGCCATGGGCCAATGGCGGAGAAGCTCCTACAATGAGCAGTTCTTC. As protein: CAMGQWRRSSYNEQFF.

This clonotype came up many times. The chain employs TRBV12-3 or TRBV12-4 and TRBJ2-1; D perhaps matches TRBD2 (6 bases). V was cut by 6 bases and J by 9 bases, with 12 bases left in between. This CDR3 comprises 12 residues. CDR3 protein: CASSHSGPEQFF. CDR3 nucleotides: TGTGCCAGCAGCCACAGCGGGCCTGAGCAGTTCTTC.

Remarks on this clonotype: A junction end diverges from the germline sequence, so it may reflect a read error. The chain combines TRBV5-1 with TRBJ2-7; no reliable D call. The CDR3 has 13 amino acids. Germline V lookup: CDR1 SGHRS, CDR2 YFSETQ. CDR3 sequence (DNA): TGCGCCAGCAGCTTGGGGGGTGGATTCGAGCAGTCCTTC. Translated, it gives CASSLGGGFEQSF.

Ten or more counts support this clonotype. V gene TRBV10-3 combines with J gene TRBJ2-5; the D gene is possibly TRBD2 (7 bases). With 0 bases removed from V and 4 bases from J, the gap between germline ends came to 12 bases. The CDR3 runs to 15 residues. CDR1 is ENHRY and CDR2 is SYGVKD in the germline V gene. The DNA of the CDR3 is TGTGCCATCAGTGAGTCGGGGGGGGCCGGAGAGACCCAGTACTTC. Encoded protein: CAISESGGAGETQYF.

In this sample, this clonotype turned up many times. The gene calls are TRBV2 and TRBJ2-3; TRBD2 matches at 7 bases. CDR1 and CDR2 from the germline V gene are SNHLY and FYNNEI. The CDR3 contains 17 residues. The junction had 16 bases not matched to a gene; V was cut back by 6 bases and J by 4 bases. The CDR3 sequence is CASSDMKGLPPPDTQYF. CDR3 nucleotides: TGTGCCAGCAGCGACATGAAGGGACTACCGCCCCCAGATACGCAGTATTTT.

This clonotype ranks as medium-sized. V is TRBV29-1 and J is TRBJ2-3; TRBD2 might be the D (6 bases). From germline, CDR1 is SQVTM and CDR2 ANQGSEA. This CDR3 region has 14 residues. Trimming took off 6 bases at V and 2 bases at J, with 15 bases between the two ends. CDR3 protein: CSVREAGYTDTQYF. Written as DNA, the CDR3 is TGCAGCGTAAGGGAGGCGGGATACACAGATACGCAGTATTTT.

This clonotype was counted ten times or more. V and J are TRBV15 and TRBJ1-4; no definite D call. V lost 4 bases to trimming and J lost 3 bases, with 12 bases between them. The CDR3 extends over 15 amino acids. The germline V gene has CDR1 LNHNV and CDR2 YYDKDF (reference sequence). CDR3 residues: CATSISRGANEKLFF. The CDR3 DNA follows: TGTGCCACCAGCATTTCTCGGGGAGCTAATGAAAAACTGTTTTTT. Full variable domain (missing parts from reference TRBV15 and TRBJ1-4): DAMVIQNPRYQVTQFGKPVTLSCSQTLNHNVMYWYQQKSSQAPKLLFHYYDKDFNNEADTPDNFQSRRPNTSFCFLDIRSPGLGDTAMYLCATSISRGANEKLFFGSGTQLSVL.

This clonotype was counted only a few times. This chain joins TRBV12-3 or TRBV12-4 and TRBJ2-5, with TRBD1 matching 10 bases. With V trimmed by 6 bases and J by 3 bases, 10 bases remained unmatched. There are 16 residues in the CDR3. CDR3 bases: TGTGCCAGCAGACCCGGGACAGGGGCACGAAAAGAGACCCAGTACTTC. Amino acid sequence: CASRPGTGARKETQYF.

In its sample, this clonotype was seen many times. J is TRBJ2-1 and V is TRBV18; 11 nucleotides agree with TRBD2. The V segment lost 5 bases and the J segment 5 bases; nucleotides outside the gene matches: 2. The CDR3 has 14 amino acids. Germline-derived CDR1 and CDR2 are KGHSH and LQKENI. CDR3 sequence (DNA): TGTGCCAGCTCAACGGGACTAGCGGACAATGAGCAGTTCTTC. Translating it yields CASSTGLADNEQFF.

This clonotype was seen at least ten times. The rearrangement links TRBV20-1 to TRBJ2-7; D not certain. The CDR3 length is 14 residues. V gave up 3 bases and J gave up 0 bases, with 12 bases separating them. Germline V lookup: CDR1 DFQATT, CDR2 SNEGSKA (reference sequence). CDR3 in DNA: TGCAGTGCTAGTCCTATCCCGAGCTCCTACGAGCAGTACTTC. Protein: CSASPIPSSYEQYF.

Ten or more counts support this clonotype. This chain connects TRBV20-1 to TRBJ2-3; possible D gene TRBD2, 5 bases. Trimming took 3 bases from V and 7 from J, leaving 26 bases between them. Germline V gene sequence: CDR1 DFQATT, CDR2 SNEGSKA (reference sequence). The CDR3 runs to 17 residues. CDR3 in amino acids: CSASPFVRAHIIYTQYF. DNA for the CDR3: TGCAGTGCTAGTCCCTTTGTGCGGGCCCACATAATCTATACGCAGTATTTT.

This clonotype was seen many times. The chain links TRBV5-1 to TRBJ1-6; unclear D gene. The V and J ends lost 0 bases and 6 bases respectively, with 10 bases between them. Looked up from germline, CDR1 is SGHRS and CDR2 is YFSETQ. The CDR3 sequence is 15 residues long. The CDR3 DNA is TGCGCCAGCAGCTTGGTGGCAGCCGGTAATTCACCCCTCCACTTT. Its protein product is CASSLVAAGNSPLHF.

In this sample, this clonotype turned up many times. The genes are TRBV25-1 and TRBJ1-2; no definite D call. This CDR3 has 14 amino acids. Trimming cost V 3 bases and J 7 bases, with 15 bases left between them. Germline CDR1 reads MGHDK; CDR2 reads SYGVNS. The CDR3 is CASSEPGVHGGYTF. The CDR3 DNA reads as TGTGCCAGCAGTGAGCCCGGAGTCCACGGTGGCTACACCTTC.

This clonotype has ten or more counts. The genes are TRBV20-1 and TRBJ1-1; 7 bases map to TRBD1. Germline V CDR1 and CDR2: DFQATT, SNEGSKA (reference sequence). This CDR3 is 13 amino acids long. J gave up 2 bases and V 6 bases, and 6 bases lay outside the gene matches. This CDR3 reads CSAWDRENTEAFF. The CDR3 DNA follows: TGCAGTGCGTGGGACAGAGAAAACACTGAAGCTTTCTTT.

This clonotype was found many times. The CDR3 nucleotides read TGCGCCAGCAGCTTGGCCTGGCTAGCGGGGGAAAAAGAGACCCAGTACTTC. Its protein is CASSLAWLAGEKETQYF. The chain has TRBV5-1 and TRBJ2-5; 10 nucleotides line up with TRBD2. This CDR3 comprises 17 residues. V dropped 0 bases and J dropped 3; count of bases not matched to a gene: 8. From germline, CDR1 is SGHRS and CDR2 YFSETQ.

This clonotype is judged medium-sized. The gene calls are TRBV12-3 or TRBV12-4 and TRBJ1-1, with unresolved D. The CDR3 consists of 12 residues. Trimming took off 5 bases at V and 7 bases at J, with 11 bases between the two ends. CDR3: CASSPMNGEAFF. The CDR3 DNA sequence: TGTGCCAGCAGTCCGATGAATGGTGAAGCTTTCTTT.

This clonotype has ten or more counts. V gene TRBV7-2 combines with J gene TRBJ1-1, with 7 bases matching TRBD1. There are 13 residues in the CDR3. Germline V CDR1 and CDR2: SGHTA, FQGNSA. V trimming: 4 bases; J trimming: 5 bases; junction bases outside the gene matches: 4. CDR3 DNA sequence: TGTGCCAGCAGCTCCGACAGGGTTACTGAAGCTTTCTTT. Translating it yields CASSSDRVTEAFF.

The table lists this clonotype with many counts. The chain employs TRBV3-1 and TRBJ2-1; TRBD2 is a possible D gene (5 bases). This CDR3 is built from 13 residues. CDR1 and CDR2 from the germline V gene are LGHDT and YNNKEL (reference sequence). Trimming left V 2 bases short and J 6 bases short, with 8 bases between. The CDR3 region has the DNA TGTGCCAGCAGCCAAAAGCGGAGCAATGAGCAGTTCTTC. This sequence encodes CASSQKRSNEQFF.

This clonotype has ten or more counts. The rearrangement uses TRBV29-1 and TRBJ2-7, with 8 nucleotides matching TRBD1. The germline V gene has CDR1 SQVTM and CDR2 ANQGSEA. V trimming: 8 bases; J trimming: 7 bases; junction bases outside the gene matches: 10. The CDR3 totals 12 residues. The CDR3 is CSLRNGQGEQYF. The CDR3 nucleotides are TGCAGCCTCCGAAACGGACAGGGAGAGCAGTACTTC.

This clonotype appeared many times. The rearrangement joins TRBV20-1 to TRBJ1-1; D remains ambiguous. This CDR3 is built from 13 residues. Germline assignment: CDR1 DFQATT and CDR2 SNEGSKA (reference sequence). CDR3 protein: CSTRKSGNTEAFF. The CDR3 DNA reads as TGCAGCACTAGGAAGTCCGGGAACACTGAAGCTTTCTTT.

The table lists this clonotype with many counts. This chain links TRBV25-1 with TRBJ2-7; 8 bases align to TRBD1. The CDR3 runs 15 residues. Trimming cost V 3 bases and J 0 bases; bases outside gene matches: 4. The V gene's germline CDR1 is MGHDK and CDR2 SYGVNS. CDR3 coding DNA: TGTGCCAGCAGTGATCCGGGACAGGACTCCTACGAGCAGTACTTC. This codes for CASSDPGQDSYEQYF.

The sample holds many counts of this clonotype. The V gene is TRBV18, the J gene TRBJ2-2, with D unclear. The CDR3 runs to 14 residues. V lost 1 base and J lost 1, with 4 bases in between. Per the germline V gene, CDR1 is KGHSH and CDR2 is LQKENI. The CDR3 coding sequence is TGTGCCAGCTCACCACTACAGAACACCGGGGAGCTGTTTTTT. It is translated as CASSPLQNTGELFF.

This clonotype came up many times. The chain combines TRBV20-1 with TRBJ2-7, with 8 bases matching TRBD1. V gave up 3 bases and J gave up 12 bases; unmatched junction bases: 7. The CDR3 totals 11 residues. In germline, CDR1 is DFQATT, CDR2 SNEGSKA (reference sequence). CDR3 in DNA: TGCAGTGCTAGGCGGACAGGGAGGTGGTACTTC. Protein product: CSARRTGRWYF.

This clonotype was seen many times. The chain couples TRBV20-1 to TRBJ2-3; D assignment may be TRBD1 or TRBD2 (5 bases each). CDR3 length equals 15 residues. Trimming left V 5 bases short and J 3 bases short, with 18 bases between. CDR1 DFQATT and CDR2 SNEGSKA come from the germline V gene (reference sequence). CDR3 in amino acids: CSASPWGYRTDTQYF. The CDR3 coding sequence is TGCAGTGCTTCCCCGTGGGGGTATCGTACAGATACGCAGTATTTT.